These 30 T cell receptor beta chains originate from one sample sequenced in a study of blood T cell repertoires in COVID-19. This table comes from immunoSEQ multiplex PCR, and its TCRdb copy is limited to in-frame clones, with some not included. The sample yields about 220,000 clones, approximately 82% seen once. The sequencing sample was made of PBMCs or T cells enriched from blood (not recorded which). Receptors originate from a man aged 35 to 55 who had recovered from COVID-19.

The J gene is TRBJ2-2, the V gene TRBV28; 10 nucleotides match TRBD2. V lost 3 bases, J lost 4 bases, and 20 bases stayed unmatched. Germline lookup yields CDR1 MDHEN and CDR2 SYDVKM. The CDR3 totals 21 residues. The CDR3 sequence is CASSFIPVTSGPRLITGELFF. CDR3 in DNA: TGTGCCAGCAGTTTTATTCCCGTGACTAGCGGGCCACGTTTAATCACCGGGGAGCTGTTTTTT. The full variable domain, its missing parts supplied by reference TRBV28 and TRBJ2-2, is DVKVTQSSRYLVKRTGEKVFLECVQDMDHENMFWYRQDPGLGLRLIYFSYDVKMKEKGDIPEGYSVSREKKERFSLILESASTNQTSMYLCASSFIPVTSGPRLITGELFFGEGSRLTVL.

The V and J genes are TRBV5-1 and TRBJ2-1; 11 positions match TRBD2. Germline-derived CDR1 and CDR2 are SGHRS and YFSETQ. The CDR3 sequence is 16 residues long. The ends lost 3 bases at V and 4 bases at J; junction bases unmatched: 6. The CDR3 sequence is CASSSQTSGVYNEQFF. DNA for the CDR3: TGCGCCAGCAGCTCCCAGACTAGCGGGGTATACAATGAGCAGTTCTTC.

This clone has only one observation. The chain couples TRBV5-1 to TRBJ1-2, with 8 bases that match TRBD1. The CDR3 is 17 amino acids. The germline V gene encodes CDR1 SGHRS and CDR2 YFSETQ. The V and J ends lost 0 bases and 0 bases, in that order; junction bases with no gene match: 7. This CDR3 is CASSLGQGAPTNYGYTF. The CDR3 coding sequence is TGCGCCAGCAGCTTGGGTCAGGGGGCACCAACTAACTATGGCTACACCTTC.

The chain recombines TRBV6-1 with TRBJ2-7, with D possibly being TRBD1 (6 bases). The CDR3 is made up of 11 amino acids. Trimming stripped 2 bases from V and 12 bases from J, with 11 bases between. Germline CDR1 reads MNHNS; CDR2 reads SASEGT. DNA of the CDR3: TGTGCCAGCAGTGAAAACAGGGAAGGGTACTTC. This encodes CASSENREGYF.

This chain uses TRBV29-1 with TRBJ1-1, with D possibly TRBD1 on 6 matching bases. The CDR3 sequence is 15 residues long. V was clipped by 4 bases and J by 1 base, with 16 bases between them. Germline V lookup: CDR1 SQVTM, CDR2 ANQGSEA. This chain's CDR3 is CSVVRSRQENTEAFF. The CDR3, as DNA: TGCAGCGTTGTTCGTAGCCGACAGGAGAACACTGAAGCTTTCTTT.

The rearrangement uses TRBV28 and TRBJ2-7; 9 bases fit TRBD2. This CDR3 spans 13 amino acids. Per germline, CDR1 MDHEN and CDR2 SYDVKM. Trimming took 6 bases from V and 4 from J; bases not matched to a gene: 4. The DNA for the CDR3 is TGTGCCAGCAGCGCGGGGGGGCAATACGAGCAGTACTTC. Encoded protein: CASSAGGQYEQYF.

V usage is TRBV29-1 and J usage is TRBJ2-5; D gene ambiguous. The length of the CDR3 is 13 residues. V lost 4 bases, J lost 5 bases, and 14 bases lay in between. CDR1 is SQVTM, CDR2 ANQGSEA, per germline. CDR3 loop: CSVVGPGRETQYF. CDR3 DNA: TGCAGCGTTGTAGGCCCGGGTCGGGAGACCCAGTACTTC. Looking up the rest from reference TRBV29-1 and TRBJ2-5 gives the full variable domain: SAVISQKPSRDICQRGTSLTIQCQVDSQVTMMFWYRQQPGQSLTLIATANQGSEATYESGFVIDKFPISRPNLTFSTLTVSNMSPEDSSIYLCSVVGPGRETQYFGPGTRLLVL.

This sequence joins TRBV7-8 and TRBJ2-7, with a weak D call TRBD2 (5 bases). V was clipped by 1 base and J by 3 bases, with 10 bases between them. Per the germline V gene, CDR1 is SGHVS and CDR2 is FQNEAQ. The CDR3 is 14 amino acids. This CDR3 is CASSLGATSYEQYF. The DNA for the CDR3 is TGTGCCAGCAGCTTAGGGGCAACTAGCTACGAGCAGTACTTC.

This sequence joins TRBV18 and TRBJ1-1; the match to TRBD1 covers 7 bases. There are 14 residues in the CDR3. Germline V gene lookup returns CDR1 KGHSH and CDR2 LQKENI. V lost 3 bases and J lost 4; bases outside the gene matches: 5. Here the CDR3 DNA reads TGTGCCAGCTCACCTCAGGGGGATGGCACTGAAGCTTTCTTT. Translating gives CASSPQGDGTEAFF.

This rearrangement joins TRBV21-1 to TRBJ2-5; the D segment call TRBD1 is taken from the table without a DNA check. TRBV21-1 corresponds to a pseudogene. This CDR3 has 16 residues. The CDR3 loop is CASSKALCQGGETQYF. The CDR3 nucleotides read TGTGCCAGCAGCAAAGCGCTTTGCCAGGGGGGAGAGACCCAGTACTTC.

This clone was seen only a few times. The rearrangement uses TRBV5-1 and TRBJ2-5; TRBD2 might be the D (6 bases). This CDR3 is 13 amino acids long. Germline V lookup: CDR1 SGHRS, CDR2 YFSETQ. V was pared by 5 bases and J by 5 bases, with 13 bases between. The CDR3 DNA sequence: TGCGCCAGCAGACGGGGAGGTCTGGAGACCCAGTACTTC. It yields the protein CASRRGGLETQYF.

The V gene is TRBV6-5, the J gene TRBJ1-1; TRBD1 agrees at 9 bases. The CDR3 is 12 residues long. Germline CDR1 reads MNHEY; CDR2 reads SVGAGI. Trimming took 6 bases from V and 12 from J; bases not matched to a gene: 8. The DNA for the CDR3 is TGTGCCAGCAGGACCGGGACAGGGCTACCTTTCTTT. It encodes CASRTGTGLPFF.

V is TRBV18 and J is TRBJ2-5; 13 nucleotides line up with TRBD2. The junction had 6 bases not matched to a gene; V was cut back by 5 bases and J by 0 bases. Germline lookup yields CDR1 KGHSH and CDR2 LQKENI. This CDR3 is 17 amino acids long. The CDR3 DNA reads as TGTGCCAGCTCAACCGGGACTAGCGGGACCAACCAAGAGACCCAGTACTTC. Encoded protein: CASSTGTSGTNQETQYF.

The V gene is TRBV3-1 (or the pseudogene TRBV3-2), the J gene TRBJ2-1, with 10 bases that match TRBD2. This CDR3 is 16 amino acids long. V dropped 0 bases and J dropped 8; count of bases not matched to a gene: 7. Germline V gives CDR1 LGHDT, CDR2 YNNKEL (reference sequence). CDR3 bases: TGTGCCAGCAGCCAAGATTGGGTAGCGGGAGGCCATGAGCAGTTCTTC. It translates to CASSQDWVAGGHEQFF.

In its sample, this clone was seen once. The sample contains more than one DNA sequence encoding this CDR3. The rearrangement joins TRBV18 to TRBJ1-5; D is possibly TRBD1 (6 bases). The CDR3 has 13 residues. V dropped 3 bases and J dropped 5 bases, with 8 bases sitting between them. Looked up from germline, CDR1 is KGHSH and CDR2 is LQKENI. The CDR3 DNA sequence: TGTGCCAGCTCACCTGCAGGGGATCAGCCCCAGCATTTT. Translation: CASSPAGDQPQHF.

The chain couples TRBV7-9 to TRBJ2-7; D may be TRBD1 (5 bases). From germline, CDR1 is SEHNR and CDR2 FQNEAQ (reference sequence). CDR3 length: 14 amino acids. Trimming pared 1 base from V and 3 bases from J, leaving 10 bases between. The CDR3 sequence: CASSLEGRVYEQYF. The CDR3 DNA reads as TGTGCCAGCAGCTTAGAGGGCAGGGTCTACGAGCAGTACTTC.

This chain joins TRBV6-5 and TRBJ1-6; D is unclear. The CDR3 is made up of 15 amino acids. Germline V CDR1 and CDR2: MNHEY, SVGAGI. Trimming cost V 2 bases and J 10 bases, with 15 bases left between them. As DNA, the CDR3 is TGTGCCAGCAGTTACGAGAGGACTGACTACTCACCCCTCCACTTT. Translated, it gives CASSYERTDYSPLHF.

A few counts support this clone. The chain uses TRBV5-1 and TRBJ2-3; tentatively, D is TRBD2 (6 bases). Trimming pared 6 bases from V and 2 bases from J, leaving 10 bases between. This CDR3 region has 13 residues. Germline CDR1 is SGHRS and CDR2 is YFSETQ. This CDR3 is CASKEGNTDTQYF. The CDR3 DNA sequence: TGCGCCAGCAAGGAGGGGAACACAGATACGCAGTATTTT.

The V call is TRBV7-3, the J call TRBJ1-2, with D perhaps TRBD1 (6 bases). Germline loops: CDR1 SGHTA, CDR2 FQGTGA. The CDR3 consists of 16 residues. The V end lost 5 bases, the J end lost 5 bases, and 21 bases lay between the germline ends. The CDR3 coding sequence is TGTGCCAGCAGCCCCCAAGCCGGGACAAGGATTTATGGCTACACCTTC. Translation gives CASSPQAGTRIYGYTF.

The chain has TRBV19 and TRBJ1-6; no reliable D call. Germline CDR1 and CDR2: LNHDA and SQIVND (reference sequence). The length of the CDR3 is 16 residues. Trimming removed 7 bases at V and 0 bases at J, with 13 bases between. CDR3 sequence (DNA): TGTGCCAGTACTCAAACCGGGAACTCCTATAATTCACCCCTCCACTTT. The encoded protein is CASTQTGNSYNSPLHF.

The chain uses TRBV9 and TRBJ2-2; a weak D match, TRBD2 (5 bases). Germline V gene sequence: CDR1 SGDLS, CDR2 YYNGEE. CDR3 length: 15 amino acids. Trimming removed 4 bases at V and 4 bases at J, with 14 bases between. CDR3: CASSPRTGFTGELFF. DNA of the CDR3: TGTGCCAGCAGCCCAAGGACGGGGTTCACCGGGGAGCTGTTTTTT.

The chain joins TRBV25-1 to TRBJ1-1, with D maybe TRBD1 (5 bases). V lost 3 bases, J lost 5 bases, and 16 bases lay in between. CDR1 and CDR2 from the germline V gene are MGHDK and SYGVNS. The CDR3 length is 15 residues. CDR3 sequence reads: CASSDARTGGTEAFF. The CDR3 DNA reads TGTGCCAGCAGTGATGCCAGGACTGGGGGGACTGAAGCTTTCTTT.

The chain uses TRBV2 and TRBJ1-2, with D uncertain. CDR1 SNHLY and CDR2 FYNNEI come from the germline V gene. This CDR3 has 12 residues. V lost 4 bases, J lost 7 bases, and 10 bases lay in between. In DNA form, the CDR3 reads TGTGCCAGCAGTGCTGGGCAGACTGGCTACACCTTC. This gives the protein CASSAGQTGYTF.

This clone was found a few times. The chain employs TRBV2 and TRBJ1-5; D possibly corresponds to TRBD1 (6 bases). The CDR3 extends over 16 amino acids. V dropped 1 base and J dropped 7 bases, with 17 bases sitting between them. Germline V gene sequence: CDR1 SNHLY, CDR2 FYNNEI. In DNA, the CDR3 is TGTGCCAGCAGTGAAGGTGGGGGCAGGGCCAGGCAGCCCCAGCATTTT. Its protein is CASSEGGGRARQPQHF.

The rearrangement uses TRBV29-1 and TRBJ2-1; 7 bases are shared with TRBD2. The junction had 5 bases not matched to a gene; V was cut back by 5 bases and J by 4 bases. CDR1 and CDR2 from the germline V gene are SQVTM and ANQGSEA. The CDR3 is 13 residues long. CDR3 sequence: CSVKSSGYNEQFF. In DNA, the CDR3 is TGCAGCGTTAAGTCTAGCGGATACAATGAGCAGTTCTTC.

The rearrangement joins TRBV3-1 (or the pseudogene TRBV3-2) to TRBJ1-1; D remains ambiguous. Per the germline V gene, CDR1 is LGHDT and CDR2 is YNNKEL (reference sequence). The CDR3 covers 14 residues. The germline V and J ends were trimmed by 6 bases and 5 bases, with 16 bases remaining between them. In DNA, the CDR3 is TGTGCCAGCAGTCAGACCGGGTCGAGAACTGAAGCTTTCTTT. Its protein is CASSQTGSRTEAFF.

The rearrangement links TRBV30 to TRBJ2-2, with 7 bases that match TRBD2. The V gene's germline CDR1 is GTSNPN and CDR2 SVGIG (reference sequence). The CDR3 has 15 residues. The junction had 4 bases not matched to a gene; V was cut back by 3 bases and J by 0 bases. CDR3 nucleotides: TGTGCCTGGAGGTCGGGACTAACGAACACCGGGGAGCTGTTTTTT. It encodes CAWRSGLTNTGELFF. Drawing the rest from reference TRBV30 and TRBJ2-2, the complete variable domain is SQTIHQWPATLVQPVGSPLSLECTVEGTSNPNLYWYRQAAGRGLQLLFYSVGIGQISSEVPQNLSASRPQDRQFILSSKKLLLSDSGFYLCAWRSGLTNTGELFFGEGSRLTVL.

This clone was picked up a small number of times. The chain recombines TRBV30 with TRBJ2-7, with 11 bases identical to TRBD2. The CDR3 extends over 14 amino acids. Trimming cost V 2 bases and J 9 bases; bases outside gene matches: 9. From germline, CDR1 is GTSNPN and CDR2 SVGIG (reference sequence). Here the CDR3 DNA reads TGTGCCTGGAGTTACGGGACTAGCGGTGAGAGGCAGTACTTC. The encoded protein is CAWSYGTSGERQYF.

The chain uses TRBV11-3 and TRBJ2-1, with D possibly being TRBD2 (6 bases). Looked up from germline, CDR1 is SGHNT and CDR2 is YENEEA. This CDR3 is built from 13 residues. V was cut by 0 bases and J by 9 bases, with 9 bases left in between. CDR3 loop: CASSLEGGVEQFF. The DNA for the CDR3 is TGTGCCAGCAGCTTAGAGGGGGGTGTTGAGCAGTTCTTC.

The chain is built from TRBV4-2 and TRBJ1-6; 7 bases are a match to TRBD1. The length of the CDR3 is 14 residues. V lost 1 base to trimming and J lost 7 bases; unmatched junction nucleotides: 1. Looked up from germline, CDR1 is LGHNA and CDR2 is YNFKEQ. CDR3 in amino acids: CASSQGGQNSPLHF. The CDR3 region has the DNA TGTGCCAGCAGCCAAGGGGGACAGAATTCACCCCTCCACTTT.